The 11 T cell receptor beta chains in this list originate from one sample, sequenced in a study of cytomegalovirus exposure and HLA in healthy donors. Amplification used 60 Vbeta primers and 13 Jbeta primers. Only in-frame clones appear in the TCRdb table, and some are missing; sequencing was by immunoSEQ multiplex PCR. The data hold about 120,000 clones, with 70% to 80% observed a single time. Sample: PBMCs. The receptors were sampled from a man in his thirties or forties in good health and CMV-seropositive.

This chain joins TRBV21-1 and TRBJ2-7; the D call in the table, TRBD2, was not verified against the DNA. TRBV21-1 is an annotated pseudogene. The CDR3 extends over 15 amino acids. The CDR3 DNA reads as TGTGCCAGCTCCGATGGGGAGGGGCACTCCTACGAGCAGTACTTC. Encoded protein: CASSDGEGHSYEQYF.

This clone was counted only a few times. This chain connects TRBV13 to TRBJ1-3, with D hard to call. V lost 5 bases and J lost 5, with 10 bases in between. CDR3 length: 13 amino acids. CDR1 and CDR2 (germline): PRHDT, FYEKMQ (reference sequence). CDR3 sequence: CASSPSIRNTIYF. DNA of the CDR3: TGTGCCAGCAGCCCAAGCATCCGAAACACCATATATTTT.

V gene TRBV5-1 combines with J gene TRBJ1-1; 7 bases line up with TRBD1. The junction had 4 bases not matched to a gene; V was cut back by 0 bases and J by 5 bases. Germline V lookup: CDR1 SGHRS, CDR2 YFSETQ. This CDR3 contains 14 residues. The CDR3 spells CASSLDRGGTEAFF. The CDR3 DNA sequence: TGCGCCAGCAGCTTGGACAGGGGTGGAACTGAAGCTTTCTTT. The full variable domain, its missing parts supplied by reference TRBV5-1 and TRBJ1-1, is KAGVTQTPRYLIKTRGQQVTLSCSPISGHRSVSWYQQTPGQGLQFLFEYFSETQRNKGNFPGRFSGRQFSNSRSEMNVSTLELGDSALYLCASSLDRGGTEAFFGQGTRLTVV.

This rearrangement joins TRBV7-9 to TRBJ2-5; 8 bases map to TRBD2. The CDR3 totals 16 residues. J was trimmed by 5 bases and V by 3 bases; bases with no gene match: 11. Looked up from germline, CDR1 is SEHNR and CDR2 is FQNEAQ (reference sequence). The CDR3 DNA is TGTGCCAGCAGCTTGATCCGGAGCGGGGGTTGGGAGACCCAGTACTTC. This codes for CASSLIRSGGWETQYF.

The chain is built from TRBV7-6 and TRBJ2-1; weak D call: TRBD1 (6 bases). The V gene's germline CDR1 is SGHVS and CDR2 FNYEAQ. V was trimmed by 1 base and J by 0 bases, leaving 13 bases between them. The length of the CDR3 is 17 residues. As DNA, the CDR3 is TGTGCCAGCAGCTTAGTGTCAGGGGCATTCTCCTACAATGAGCAGTTCTTC. Residues: CASSLVSGAFSYNEQFF.

The chain couples TRBV12-5 to TRBJ2-1; 8 nucleotides line up with TRBD1. Germline CDR1 LGHNT, CDR2 FRNRAP. This CDR3 has 17 residues. The junction had 9 bases not matched to a gene; V was cut back by 0 bases and J by 5 bases. CDR3: CASGLVTGQGIHNEQFF. DNA of the CDR3: TGTGCTAGTGGTTTGGTCACCGGACAGGGTATTCACAATGAGCAGTTCTTC.

The count of this clone is one. This chain links TRBV7-9 with TRBJ2-3; 14 positions agree with TRBD2. Germline V lookup: CDR1 SEHNR, CDR2 FQNEAQ (reference sequence). There are 16 residues in the CDR3. J gave up 4 bases and V 5 bases, and 5 bases lay outside the gene matches. CDR3 nucleotide sequence: TGTGCCAGCAGCCCCGGGACTAGCGGGAGTCCAGATACGCAGTATTTT. Protein: CASSPGTSGSPDTQYF. The full variable domain, in which reference TRBV7-9 and TRBJ2-3 provide the parts outside the CDR3, is DTGVSQNPRHKITKRGQNVTFRCDPISEHNRLYWYRQTLGQGPEFLTYFQNEAQLEKSRLLSDRFSAERPKGSFSTLEIQRTEQGDSAMYLCASSPGTSGSPDTQYFGPGTRLTVL.

This rearrangement joins TRBV5-1 to TRBJ2-7; D unclear. Trimming took 3 bases from V and 1 from J, leaving 17 bases between them. CDR3 length: 16 amino acids. Per germline, CDR1 SGHRS and CDR2 YFSETQ. CDR3 coding DNA: TGCGCCAGCAGCTACCTAACCGCTGGGCTATCCTACGAGCAGTACTTC. Residues: CASSYLTAGLSYEQYF.

CDR3 coding DNA: TGTGCCAGCAGTTACGGGACTCTCCAAGAGACCCAGTACTTC. Amino acids: CASSYGTLQETQYF. The chain carries TRBV6-5 and TRBJ2-5; D might be TRBD2 (6 bases). Trimming removed 2 bases from V and 1 base from J, with 8 bases in between. Looked up from germline, CDR1 is MNHEY and CDR2 is SVGAGI. The CDR3 consists of 14 residues.

Only one count was recorded for this clone. The rearrangement joins TRBV5-1 to TRBJ1-4, with D possibly matching TRBD1 (6 bases). V was clipped by 4 bases and J by 5 bases, with 12 bases between them. The V gene's germline CDR1 is SGHRS and CDR2 YFSETQ. The CDR3 totals 14 residues. The CDR3 sequence: CASSLTGENEKLFF. CDR3 bases: TGCGCCAGCAGCCTGACAGGAGAGAATGAAAAACTGTTTTTT.

The rearrangement uses TRBV15 and TRBJ2-3; D is ambiguous. This CDR3 is 13 amino acids long. CDR1 and CDR2 (germline): LNHNV, YYDKDF (reference sequence). V shed 3 bases and J shed 15 bases, with 19 bases lying between them. In nucleotides, the CDR3 is TGTGCCACCAGCAGTGCCCTGGAGCCCTTGCACTATTTT. Residues: CATSSALEPLHYF.